Below, 8 T cell receptor beta chains from the same sample are listed, as sequenced in a study of blood T cell repertoires in COVID-19. Only in-frame clones appear in the TCRdb table, and some are missing; sequencing was by immunoSEQ multiplex PCR. The sample lists about 480,000 clones, about 85% seen once, with more than 7.5% in the top ten. The specimen sequenced was PBMCs or T cells enriched from blood (not recorded which). These receptors came from an older woman who had recovered from COVID-19.

This clone was picked up a small number of times. The V gene is TRBV27, the J gene TRBJ1-5; 7 nucleotides align to TRBD1. This CDR3 is 14 amino acids long. Germline V gene lookup returns CDR1 MNHEY and CDR2 SMNVEV (reference sequence). V lost 6 bases and J lost 6; bases outside the gene matches: 8. CDR3 nucleotides: TGTGCCAGCAGATTAGGAGGGGGCGGTCAGCCCCAGCATTTT. Encoded protein: CASRLGGGGQPQHF.

This rearrangement joins TRBV6-5 to TRBJ1-4; D is uncertain. The CDR3 contains 14 residues. Germline V gene data show CDR1 as MNHEY and CDR2 as SVGAGI. Trimming stripped 6 bases from V and 3 bases from J, with 11 bases between. DNA of the CDR3: TGTGCCAGCAGGGATCAGGCTGCTAATGAAAAACTGTTTTTT. Residues: CASRDQAANEKLFF.

This clone turned up a few times. The rearrangement uses TRBV9 and TRBJ1-4, with a weak D call TRBD1 (6 bases). V was shortened by 0 bases and J by 6 bases, with 9 bases between the two germline ends. The germline CDR1 and CDR2 sequences are SGDLS and YYNGEE. The CDR3 loop spans 14 amino acids. CDR3 in amino acids: CASSVAAGDEKLFF. Written as DNA, the CDR3 is TGTGCCAGCAGCGTAGCGGCAGGGGATGAAAAACTGTTTTTT.

This sequence joins TRBV21-1 and TRBJ2-7; TRBD2, as called in the table, went unchecked against the DNA. TRBV21-1 is deemed a pseudogene. This CDR3 is 15 amino acids long. CDR3 region: CASSKVRDCPYEQYV. CDR3 bases: TGTGCCAGCAGCAAAGTCCGGGACTGTCCCTACGAGCAGTACGTC.

V usage is TRBV3-1 (or the pseudogene TRBV3-2) and J usage is TRBJ2-2; 8 bases fit TRBD1. The germline V gene encodes CDR1 LGHDT and CDR2 YNNKEL (reference sequence). Unmatched junction bases numbered 5, after V lost 9 bases and J lost 5 bases. The CDR3 loop spans 13 amino acids. DNA of the CDR3: TGTGCCAGTGGACAGGGCGGGACCGGGGAGCTGTTTTTT. Protein: CASGQGGTGELFF.

This clone came up many times. J is TRBJ2-1 and V is TRBV27; 11 nucleotides agree with TRBD2. CDR1 is MNHEY and CDR2 is SMNVEV in the germline V gene (reference sequence). The CDR3 length is 17 residues. After removal of 6 bases from V and 2 bases from J, the junction contained 9 bases not matched to a gene. Here the CDR3 DNA reads TGTGCCAGCAGGTCTAGCGGGGGGTCACGTGCCTACAATGAGCAGTTCTTC. Translation: CASRSSGGSRAYNEQFF.

V is TRBV29-1 and J is TRBJ1-5, with TRBD1 matching over 7 bases. Germline values: CDR1 SQVTM, CDR2 ANQGSEA. CDR3 length equals 19 residues. The CDR3 DNA reads as TGCAGGTCAGGGGGAACCCATGGACCCGAGGTTGCTAGCAATCAGCCCCAGCATTTT. It is translated as CRSGGTHGPEVASNQPQHF.

This rearrangement joins TRBV27 to TRBJ2-3; D is ambiguous. The CDR3 runs to 13 residues. Trimming took off 5 bases at V and 2 bases at J, with 8 bases between the two ends. Germline values: CDR1 MNHEY, CDR2 SMNVEV (reference sequence). CDR3 nucleotide sequence: TGTGCCAGCAGTGGTCAAGCCACAGATACGCAGTATTTT. Its translation is CASSGQATDTQYF.